Listed below are T cell receptor beta chains from one sample, sequenced in a study of shared clonotypes between healthy human individuals. Clones were sequenced by immunoSEQ multiplex PCR, and TCRdb holds only the in-frame ones, with some missing. This sample has 950,000 to 1,100,000 clones, with 70% to 80% found just once. Sequenced input: memory CD4+ T cells sorted from blood. Source of these receptors: a young man in good health. Both conserved end residues are part of each CDR3. A D gene is named only where the DNA matches it firmly. Clone sizes are given selectively: once, few, many, or a class where the clone is expanded.

j_gene: TRBJ1-2; d_gene: -; v_gene: TRBV19; abundance: few; CDR3aa: CASSTGSERVRRGYTF; CDR3nt: TGTGCCAGTAGTACGGGTTCCGAGAGGGTAAGGCGTGGCTACACCTTC
j_gene: TRBJ1-1; d_gene: -; v_gene: TRBV21-1; abundance: -; CDR3aa: CASLAWPEAFF; CDR3nt: TGTGCCAGCCTGGCGTGGCCTGAAGCTTTCTTT
j_gene: TRBJ2-1; d_gene: TRBD2; v_gene: TRBV7-3; abundance: many; CDR3aa: CASSTSGGLNEQFF; CDR3nt: TGTGCCAGCTCGACTAGCGGGGGGTTAAATGAGCAGTTCTTC
j_gene: TRBJ1-4; d_gene: TRBD1; v_gene: TRBV6-1; abundance: -; CDR3aa: CASTTRGTANEKLFF; CDR3nt: TGTGCCAGCACCACAAGGGGGACAGCAAATGAAAAACTGTTTTTT
j_gene: TRBJ2-3; d_gene: TRBD2; v_gene: TRBV2; abundance: -; CDR3aa: CASSEFRTSAQYF; CDR3nt: TGTGCCAGCAGTGAATTTAGGACTAGCGCGCAGTATTTT
j_gene: TRBJ2-7; d_gene: -; v_gene: TRBV6-1; abundance: -; CDR3aa: CATSVGTSYEQYF; CDR3nt: TGTGCCACCTCGGTGGGTACTAGCTACGAGCAGTACTTC
j_gene: TRBJ2-2; d_gene: -; v_gene: TRBV4-3; abundance: -; CDR3aa: CASSQLLMGTGELFF; CDR3nt: TGCGCCAGCAGCCAACTCCTCATGGGCACCGGGGAGCTGTTTTTT
j_gene: TRBJ2-7; d_gene: TRBD1; v_gene: TRBV5-6; abundance: -; CDR3aa: CASSRAGQGPSEQYF; CDR3nt: TGTGCCAGCAGCCGGGCGGGACAGGGGCCTTCCGAGCAGTACTTC
j_gene: TRBJ2-5; d_gene: TRBD1; v_gene: TRBV5-1; abundance: -; CDR3aa: CASAGDSISLGQETQYF; CDR3nt: TGCGCCAGCGCCGGGGACAGTATTTCGTTAGGCCAAGAGACCCAGTACTTC
j_gene: TRBJ2-5; d_gene: TRBD2; v_gene: TRBV28; abundance: once; CDR3aa: CASSFGGGGKETQYF; CDR3nt: TGTGCCAGCAGTTTCGGGGGGGGAGGTAAAGAGACCCAGTACTTC
j_gene: TRBJ2-7; d_gene: -; v_gene: TRBV5-1; abundance: -; CDR3aa: CASSLAGNAYEQYF; CDR3nt: TGCGCCAGCAGCTTGGCAGGGAATGCCTACGAGCAGTACTTC
j_gene: TRBJ1-5; d_gene: -; v_gene: TRBV6-1; abundance: -; CDR3aa: CASSETGPQHF; CDR3nt: TGTGCCAGCAGTGAGACAGGGCCCCAGCATTTT
j_gene: TRBJ2-3; d_gene: -; v_gene: TRBV5-1; abundance: -; CDR3aa: CASSFGRMSTDTQYF; CDR3nt: TGCGCCAGCAGCTTTGGCAGGATGAGCACAGATACGCAGTATTTT
j_gene: TRBJ2-1; d_gene: TRBD2; v_gene: TRBV30; abundance: -; CDR3aa: CAWSNPREGRYRYNEQFF; CDR3nt: TGTGCCTGGAGTAACCCCAGGGAGGGCCGTTACCGCTACAATGAGCAGTTCTTC
j_gene: TRBJ2-1; d_gene: TRBD2; v_gene: TRBV18; abundance: -; CDR3aa: CASSPPLAGAYNEQFF; CDR3nt: TGTGCCAGCTCACCTCCACTAGCGGGAGCTTACAATGAGCAGTTCTTC
j_gene: TRBJ2-5; d_gene: TRBD2; v_gene: TRBV13; abundance: -; CDR3aa: CASSYRAGGETQYF; CDR3nt: TGTGCCAGCAGCTACAGGGCGGGGGGAGAGACCCAGTACTTC
j_gene: TRBJ1-5; d_gene: -; v_gene: TRBV30; abundance: -; CDR3aa: CAWSQGRAYSNQPQHF; CDR3nt: TGTGCCTGGAGCCAGGGCAGGGCGTATAGCAATCAGCCCCAGCATTTT
j_gene: TRBJ2-7; d_gene: TRBD1; v_gene: TRBV10-3; abundance: -; CDR3aa: CAISEQAGGRYEQYF; CDR3nt: TGTGCCATCAGTGAGCAGGCAGGGGGCCGATACGAGCAGTACTTC
j_gene: TRBJ2-1; d_gene: -; v_gene: TRBV14; abundance: few; CDR3aa: CASSQESGWGNEQFF; CDR3nt: TGTGCCAGCAGCCAAGAGTCCGGTTGGGGCAATGAGCAGTTCTTC
j_gene: TRBJ2-5; d_gene: -; v_gene: TRBV29-1; abundance: -; CDR3aa: CSVVPSQETQYF; CDR3nt: TGCAGCGTTGTCCCCAGCCAAGAGACCCAGTACTTC
j_gene: TRBJ1-1; d_gene: TRBD1; v_gene: TRBV6-6; abundance: -; CDR3aa: CASRTGDLNTEAFF; CDR3nt: TGTGCCAGCAGAACAGGGGACCTGAACACTGAAGCTTTCTTT
j_gene: TRBJ1-5; d_gene: -; v_gene: TRBV19; abundance: -; CDR3aa: CASSPLGQANNQPQHF; CDR3nt: TGTGCCAGTAGCCCCCTCGGGCAGGCCAACAATCAGCCCCAGCATTTT
j_gene: TRBJ1-6; d_gene: TRBD1; v_gene: TRBV11-2; abundance: -; CDR3aa: CASSVGRGQRNSPLHF; CDR3nt: TGTGCCAGCTCAGTAGGCCGGGGACAGCGGAATTCACCCCTCCACTTT
j_gene: TRBJ1-1; d_gene: -; v_gene: TRBV5-1; abundance: -; CDR3aa: CASSLVGGANTEAFF; CDR3nt: TGCGCCAGCAGCTTGGTAGGGGGGGCGAACACTGAAGCTTTCTTT
j_gene: TRBJ1-6; d_gene: -; v_gene: TRBV5-6; abundance: -; CDR3aa: CASSLRGGEYSPLHF; CDR3nt: TGTGCCAGCAGCCTCCGAGGAGGGGAATATTCACCCCTCCACTTT
j_gene: TRBJ2-3; d_gene: TRBD2; v_gene: TRBV2; abundance: -; CDR3aa: CASRAGLGVPDTQYF; CDR3nt: TGTGCCAGCAGGGCCGGACTAGGAGTCCCAGATACGCAGTATTTT
j_gene: TRBJ2-2; d_gene: -; v_gene: TRBV19; abundance: -; CDR3aa: CASSKRNTGELFF; CDR3nt: TGTGCCAGTAGTAAAAGAAACACCGGGGAGCTGTTTTTT
j_gene: TRBJ1-1; d_gene: -; v_gene: TRBV10-3; abundance: -; CDR3aa: CATQWRTDNTEAFF; CDR3nt: TGTGCCACCCAGTGGAGGACGGATAACACTGAAGCTTTCTTT